What follows is one T cell receptor (beta chain) and its context. Its matching antigen is unknown. This entry comes from a study of long-term antiretroviral therapy in people with HIV. General study findings and limits: Repertoires with HIV possessed tighter CDR3 length spans than those of controls. Information pertaining to ART adherence, viral resistance or therapeutic modifications was not obtained.

A minimum of one pre-ART and two post-ART PBMC samples existed for each donor. Survey-level resolution applied to immunoSEQ assay v3.0. Measured with immunoSEQ multiplex PCR; TCRdb has only the in-frame clones, and not every one. The sample shows some 20,000 clones, approximately 88% of them seen only once. The receptor comes from a woman aged 40 to 50 with HIV. This material consisted of unsorted PBMCs, taken 1.2 years after starting antiretroviral therapy.

The CDR3 bases are TGTGCCAGCAGCCCCTTGAGCACCGGGGAGCTGTTTTTT. This sequence encodes CASSPLSTGELFF. V gene TRBV7-2 combines with J gene TRBJ2-2; D remains ambiguous. Trimming cost V 5 bases and J 4 bases, with 8 bases left between them. The CDR3 sequence is 13 residues long. Germline CDR1 reads SGHTA; CDR2 reads FQGNSA.